What follows is one T cell receptor (beta chain) and its context. Its antigen is as yet unknown. A sample-barcoded 5' primer and a J-beta primer mix were used in a second PCR of about 6 to 11 cycles. From the 5' RACE reads, TCRdb called clonotypes with MiXCR, one entry per CDR3 protein. Of approximately 350,000 distinct CDR3 sequences in the sample, over 45% were seen once. The sample comes from a study of blood T cells in healthy people across ages. Study-level background: About one barcoded beta molecule per two T cells was the capture yield of template switching. Study results and caveats: The long-lived group displayed more naive CD4+ cells, plus higher diversity, than the aged donors did.

Isolating PBMCs gave at least 7 million of these cells per sample. Germline loops: CDR1 SQVTM, CDR2 ANQGSEA. The ends were cut back, 6 bases at V and 1 base at J, with 10 bases in the middle. The CDR3 spans 12 residues. Sequencing input: blood. The chain joins TRBV29-1 to TRBJ2-7; the D gene is possibly TRBD1 (6 bases). The TCR was taken from a man aged 60 to 69 in good health. CDR3 residues: CSVQGHSYEQYF. CDR3 sequence (DNA): TGCAGCGTCCAGGGACATTCCTACGAGCAGTACTTC.